This T cell receptor (beta chain) was recorded in a study of blood T cells in healthy people across ages. The CDR3 has 15 amino acids. V was pared by 4 bases and J by 8 bases, with 20 bases between. Germline-derived CDR1 and CDR2 are LGHDT and YNNKEL (reference sequence). This clonotype has more than one count but fewer than ten. Its antigen is not identified. Findings and caveats of the study: PBMC samples, being unsorted, prevented any conclusive comparison of naive and antigen-experienced cells. Those diversity estimates obtained from one million T cells were thought to be underestimates.

It was with a sample-barcoded 5' primer and a J-beta primer mix that a second PCR of roughly 7 to 12 cycles was run. TCRdb processed the 5' RACE reads anew with MiXCR; each CDR3 protein has one entry. The data show about 1 million distinct CDR3 sequences, less than 50% seen once. Total RNA, at least 5.5 micrograms per sample, was extracted from PBMCs. The material sequenced was blood. The V call is TRBV3-1, the J call TRBJ1-2; D perhaps matches TRBD1 (6 bases). The sequence was collected from a woman aged 60-75 years in good health. The CDR3 DNA follows: TGTGCCAGCAGCCCTACAGGGATCCCCCAAGTCGGCTACACCTTC. It codes for CASSPTGIPQVGYTF.